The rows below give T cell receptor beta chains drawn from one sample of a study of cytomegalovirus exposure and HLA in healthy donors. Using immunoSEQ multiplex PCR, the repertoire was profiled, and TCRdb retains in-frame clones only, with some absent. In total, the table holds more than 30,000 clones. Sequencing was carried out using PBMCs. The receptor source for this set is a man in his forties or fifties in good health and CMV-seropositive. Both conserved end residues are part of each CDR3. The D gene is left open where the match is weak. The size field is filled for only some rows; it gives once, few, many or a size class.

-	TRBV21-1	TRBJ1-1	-	TGTGCCAGCAGCAAAGACCTAAGAGTCACTGAAGCTTTCTTT	CASSKDLRVTEAFF
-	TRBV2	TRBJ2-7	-	TGTGCCAGCAGAACCGACATAAACCAGCTCTACGAGCAGTACTTC	CASRTDINQLYEQYF
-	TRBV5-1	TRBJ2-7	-	TGCGCCAGCAGCTTGGGGACAGGGAGGGACGAGCAGTACTTC	CASSLGTGRDEQYF
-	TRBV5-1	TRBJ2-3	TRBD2	TGCGCCAGCAGCTGGCCGGGACTAGCAAGCACAGATACGCAGTATTTT	CASSWPGLASTDTQYF
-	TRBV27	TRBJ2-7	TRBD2	TGTACCGCGGGGGACTACCATCTCTACGAGCAGTACTTC	CTAGDYHLYEQYF
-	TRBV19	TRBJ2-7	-	TGTGCCAGTAGTCGCGCCGCGGAGTTCGCCTACGAGCAGTACTTC	CASSRAAEFAYEQYF
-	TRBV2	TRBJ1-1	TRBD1	TGTGCCAGCAGTCCGTCGGGACAGGGGACCATTGAAGCTTTCTTT	CASSPSGQGTIEAFF
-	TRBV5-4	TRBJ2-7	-	TGTGCCAGCAGTTACTCTTACGAGCAGTACTTC	CASSYSYEQYF
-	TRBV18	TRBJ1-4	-	TGTGCCAGCTCACCACGAGGCAACTCTAATGAAAAACTGTTTTTT	CASSPRGNSNEKLFF
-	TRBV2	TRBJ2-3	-	TGTGCCAGCAGTGAACCGCTAGCACCAGATACGCAGTATTTT	CASSEPLAPDTQYF
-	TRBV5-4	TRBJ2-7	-	TGTGCCAGCAGAGAGGGCCCCGGCGGTAACGAGCAGTACTTC	CASREGPGGNEQYF
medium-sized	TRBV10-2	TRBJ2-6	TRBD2	TGCGCCAGCAGTGCGGGAGGAGGGTCTGGGGCCAACGTCCTGACTTTC	CASSAGGGSGANVLTF
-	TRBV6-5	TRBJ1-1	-	TGTGCCAGCAGTTTGGGGGCCAGGTGGAACACTGAAGCTTTCTTT	CASSLGARWNTEAFF
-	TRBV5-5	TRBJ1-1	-	TGTGCCAGCATCACCCCTTTGGACAATCAAGCTTTCTTT	CASITPLDNQAFF
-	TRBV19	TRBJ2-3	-	TGTGCCAGTACCCTGGGAGTATCTTGGGCAGATACGCAGTATTTT	CASTLGVSWADTQYF
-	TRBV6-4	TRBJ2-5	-	TGTGCCAGCAGTGAAGTCCGGGGGGAGACCCAGTACTTC	CASSEVRGETQYF
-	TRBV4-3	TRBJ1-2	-	TGCGCCAGCAGCCAAGATCGGACTGAAATCTACTATGGCTACACCTTC	CASSQDRTEIYYGYTF
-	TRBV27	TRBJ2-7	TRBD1	TGTGCCAGCAGTGCGGGACAGGGAGGATTTTACGAGCAGTACTTC	CASSAGQGGFYEQYF
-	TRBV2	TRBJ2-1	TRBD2	TGTGCCAGCACCGAGGGGTCCGGACTAGCGGGAGAAAATGAGCAGTTCTTC	CASTEGSGLAGENEQFF
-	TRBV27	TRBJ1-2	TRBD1	TGTGCCAGCAGTGCCGACAGGGGCGGTAACTATGGCTACACCTTC	CASSADRGGNYGYTF
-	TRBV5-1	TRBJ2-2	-	TGCGCCAGCAGCTTGGAGGGACTGTCACAGGGGGAGCTGTTTTTT	CASSLEGLSQGELFF
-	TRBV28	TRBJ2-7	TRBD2	TGTGCCAGCAGTCCCCGACTAGCGGGATCGTACGAGCAGTACTTC	CASSPRLAGSYEQYF
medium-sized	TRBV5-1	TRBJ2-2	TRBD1	TGCGCCAGCAGCCGGGGGACAGGGGTCGGCGGGGAGCTGTTTTTT	CASSRGTGVGGELFF
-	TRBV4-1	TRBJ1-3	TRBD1	TGCGCCAGCAGTCGACTCGCAGGGGGCACTGGAAACACCATATATTTT	CASSRLAGGTGNTIYF
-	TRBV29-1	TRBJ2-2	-	TGCAGCGTTGAAGGGGCTGGCGGGGAGCTGTTTTTT	CSVEGAGGELFF
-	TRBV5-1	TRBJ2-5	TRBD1	TGCGCCAGCAGCTTGGGACAGGGTCGAGAGACCCAGTACTTC	CASSLGQGRETQYF
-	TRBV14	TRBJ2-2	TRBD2	TGTGCCAGCAGCCGTAGCGGGAGGGAAATCGGGGAGCTGTTTTTT	CASSRSGREIGELFF
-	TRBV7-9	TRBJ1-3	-	TGTGCCAGCAGCTTAGCCGCCTCGGCTGGAAACACCATATATTTT	CASSLAASAGNTIYF
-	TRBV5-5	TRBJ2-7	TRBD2	TGTGCCAGCAGTACTAGCGGTTCTACCTCCTACGAGCAGTACTTC	CASSTSGSTSYEQYF
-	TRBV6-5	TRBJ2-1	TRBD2	TGTGCCAGCAGTTACTCGTACGGGGGGGGTTACAATGAGCAGTTCTTC	CASSYSYGGGYNEQFF
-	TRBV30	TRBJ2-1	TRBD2	TGTGCCTGGGTGGGTTGGGGCGCGGGAGGTTCGCAGTTCTTC	CAWVGWGAGGSQFF
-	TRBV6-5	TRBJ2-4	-	TGTGCCAGCGCCCCTCGTCTCGGAGGCATTCAGTACTTC	CASAPRLGGIQYF
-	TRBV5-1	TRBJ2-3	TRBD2	TGCGCCAGCAGGGCGGGAGCCTCCACAGATACGCAGTATTTT	CASRAGASTDTQYF
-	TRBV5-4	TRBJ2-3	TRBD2	TGTGCCAGCAGCGGTGGGACTAGCGGGCCAGCAGATACGCAGTATTTT	CASSGGTSGPADTQYF
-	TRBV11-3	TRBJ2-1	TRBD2	TGTGCCAGCAGCTTAGTGGCTAGCGGGTTCCCCTACAATGAGCAGTTCTTC	CASSLVASGFPYNEQFF
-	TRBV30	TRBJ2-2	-	TGTGCCTGGAGTCCAGATCAGGGAAGGGAGCTGTTTTTT	CAWSPDQGRELFF
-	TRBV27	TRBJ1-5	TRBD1	TGTGCCAGCAGTTTACTCGGGACAGCGGCTCAGCCCCAGCATTTT	CASSLLGTAAQPQHF
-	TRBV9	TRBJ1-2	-	TGTGCCAGCAGCGTGCGGAGAGACTCCTACACCTTC	CASSVRRDSYTF
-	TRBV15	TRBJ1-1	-	TGTGCCACCAGCAGAGACCTAAACACTGAAGCTTTCTTT	CATSRDLNTEAFF
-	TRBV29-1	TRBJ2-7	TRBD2	TGCAGCGTTGTAACGGGAGGGACCTACGAGCAGTACTTC	CSVVTGGTYEQYF
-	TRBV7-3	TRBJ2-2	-	TGTGCCAGCAGCCCGAACAGTGCCACCGGGGAGCTGTTTTTT	CASSPNSATGELFF
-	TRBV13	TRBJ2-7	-	TGTGCCAGCAGCTTAAGGAGCTACGAGCAGTACTTC	CASSLRSYEQYF
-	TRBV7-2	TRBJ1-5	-	TGTGCCAGCAGCTTAGTCGTGGGCCGTACCGATCAGCCCCAGCATTTT	CASSLVVGRTDQPQHF